The T cell receptor (beta chain) under discussion was sequenced for a study of T cell responses to AZD1222 COVID-19 vaccine. Study-level results: Females made up more of the donors, who were largely white British, and clonal diversity may have come out too low.

Germline assignment: CDR1 SGHDN and CDR2 FVKESK. The CDR3 sequence is 13 residues long. Trimming took 6 bases from V and 3 from J, leaving 11 bases between them. Repertoires were generated with immunoSEQ multiplex PCR, while TCRdb's copy carries only in-frame clones and drops some. The sample holds approximately 190,000 clones; approximately 90% are singletons and the top ten take roughly 0.99%. To note about this clone: What it binds is not known.

This material consisted of peripheral blood, taken on day 0 of AZD1222 vaccination. The TCR was taken from an adult in good health. This chain joins TRBV14 and TRBJ1-1; D is unclear. CDR3: CASRHPRHTEAFF. For the CDR3, the DNA is TGTGCCAGCAGGCACCCCCGGCACACTGAAGCTTTCTTT.